These 3 T cell receptor beta chains came from one sample sequenced in a study of blood T cell repertoires in COVID-19. The table came from immunoSEQ multiplex PCR; TCRdb's copy has only in-frame clones and leaves some out. The table shows about 240,000 clones, with roughly 91% occurring only once. The specimen sequenced was peripheral blood. The receptor set was obtained from a woman between 40 and 55 years old who had recovered from COVID-19.

The gene calls are TRBV29-1 and TRBJ2-3, with unresolved D. Germline assignment: CDR1 SQVTM and CDR2 ANQGSEA. The CDR3 sequence is 11 residues long. V dropped 7 bases and J dropped 4 bases, with 9 bases sitting between them. The CDR3 sequence: CSGTNPDTQYF. CDR3 sequence (DNA): TGCAGCGGAACAAATCCAGATACGCAGTATTTT.

On this clone itself: The same CDR3 also results from other DNA sequences found in this sample. The chain couples TRBV7-2 to TRBJ2-2, with TRBD2 matching 8 bases. Germline CDR1 SGHTA, CDR2 FQGNSA. The V gene end was trimmed by 5 bases and the J gene end by 2 bases; junction bases not matched to a gene: 1. The CDR3 has 14 residues. CDR3 sequence: CASSRGGNTGELFF. The DNA of the CDR3 is TGTGCCAGCAGCCGGGGGGGTAACACCGGGGAGCTGTTTTTT.

The rearrangement links TRBV9 to TRBJ1-5, with D maybe TRBD1 (5 bases). The CDR3 has 13 residues. V lost 0 bases and J 11 bases, leaving 12 bases between the germline ends. Germline V lookup: CDR1 SGDLS, CDR2 YYNGEE. Here the CDR3 DNA reads TGTGCCAGCAGCGTAGCTGGGGCAGGTTCCCAGCATTTT. This translates into CASSVAGAGSQHF.